Reported below is one T cell receptor beta chain. Its antigen is unidentified. Profiled with immunoSEQ multiplex PCR; TCRdb holds only in-frame clones, not every one. The sample lists some 70,000 clones; roughly 80% were seen once. CD3+CD4+ and CD3+CD8+ cells were FACS-sorted from thawed unstimulated PBMCs. This sample is drawn from a study of T cell clones after liver transplantation. Whole-study context: Draws occurred before transplant, before withdrawal, and after complete or failed withdrawal.

Trimming shortened V by 6 bases and J by 2 bases, and 14 bases separated the two germline ends. The germline CDR1 and CDR2 sequences are MNHEY and SVGAGI. There are 14 residues in the CDR3. General observations from the study: Post-transplant, graft-donor-reactive CD4 TCRbeta sequences in blood dropped significantly in 5 of 8 subjects. Donor-reactive sequences fell more than third party-reactive ones, suggesting partial deletion.

This receptor was identified in a human donor who received a liver transplant. The genes are TRBV6-5 and TRBJ2-7; D is undetermined. The material was CD4+ T cells from blood, obtained before liver transplant. The CDR3 DNA reads as TGTGCCAGCAGCCCCCGGACGGCTCCCTACGAGCAGTACTTC. It yields the protein CASSPRTAPYEQYF.